These 32 T cell receptor beta chains were all obtained from the same sample, sequenced in a study of blood T cell repertoires in COVID-19. The table came from immunoSEQ multiplex PCR; TCRdb's copy has only in-frame clones and leaves some out. The sample includes around 320,000 clones, nearly 90% seen only once; the top ten take under 3.5%. The sequenced sample consisted of PBMCs or T cells enriched from blood (not recorded which). The receptors here all came from a woman between 45 and 65 years old who had been exposed to COVID-19.

The chain employs TRBV28 and TRBJ1-2, with 9 bases lining up with TRBD1. Per germline, CDR1 MDHEN and CDR2 SYDVKM. V lost 6 bases and J lost 4; bases outside the gene matches: 6. The CDR3 loop spans 14 amino acids. Written as DNA, the CDR3 is TGTGCCAGCAGGGGACAGGGAGAACCCTATGGCTACACCTTC. It is translated as CASRGQGEPYGYTF.

This clone appeared once. The CDR3 reads CASRPTGGPGGYTF. In DNA, the CDR3 is TGTGCCAGCAGACCGACAGGGGGCCCGGGTGGCTACACCTTC. The chain carries TRBV28 and TRBJ1-2, with 10 nucleotides matching TRBD1. Germline-derived CDR1 and CDR2 are MDHEN and SYDVKM. The V and J ends lost 6 bases and 7 bases, in that order; junction bases with no gene match: 8. The CDR3 consists of 14 residues.

The chain employs TRBV10-1 and TRBJ1-6; TRBD1 matches at 8 bases. Germline CDR1 is WNHNN and CDR2 is SYGVQD (reference sequence). V trimming: 4 bases; J trimming: 6 bases; junction bases outside the gene matches: 20. There are 20 residues in the CDR3. Here the CDR3 reads CASSVVGIRQGPSGNSPLHF. The CDR3, as DNA: TGCGCCAGCAGTGTTGTGGGGATTCGACAGGGGCCGTCTGGTAATTCACCCCTCCACTTT.

The V gene is TRBV2, the J gene TRBJ2-7; TRBD2 agrees at 10 bases. Germline trimming cut 7 bases from V and 7 bases from J; bases unmatched to any gene: 10. This CDR3 contains 14 residues. Looked up from germline, CDR1 is SNHLY and CDR2 is FYNNEI. Written as DNA, the CDR3 is TGTGCCAGCAACTCCCTAGCGGGGGAGGCGGAGCAGTACTTC. Amino acids: CASNSLAGEAEQYF. Looking up the rest from reference TRBV2 and TRBJ2-7 gives the full variable domain: EPEVTQTPSHQVTQMGQEVILRCVPISNHLYFYWYRQILGQKVEFLVSFYNNEISEKSEIFDDQFSVERPDGSNFTLKIRSTKLEDSAMYFCASNSLAGEAEQYFGPGTRLTVT.

This clone was recorded once. This chain joins TRBV3-1 (or the pseudogene TRBV3-2) and TRBJ2-1, with TRBD1 matching over 10 bases. CDR1 and CDR2 from the germline V gene are LGHDT and YNNKEL (reference sequence). Trimming removed 2 bases from V and 2 bases from J; junction bases left unmatched: 6. This CDR3 contains 17 residues. CDR3 DNA sequence: TGTGCCAGCAGCCAAATGACAGGGGGCTCGACCTACAATGAGCAGTTCTTC. It is translated as CASSQMTGGSTYNEQFF.

This clone was seen a single time. This CDR3 is CAISGKGLPEDEQYF. DNA for the CDR3: TGTGCCATCAGTGGAAAGGGGCTCCCTGAGGACGAGCAGTACTTC. The chain has TRBV10-3 and TRBJ2-7; tentatively, D is TRBD1 (5 bases). Germline V gene sequence: CDR1 ENHRY, CDR2 SYGVKD. The CDR3 length is 15 residues. V lost 4 bases and J 5 bases, leaving 18 bases between the germline ends.

The chain joins TRBV5-1 to TRBJ2-2; unclear D gene. Trimming cost V 0 bases and J 4 bases, with 10 bases left between them. CDR1 SGHRS and CDR2 YFSETQ come from the germline V gene. The CDR3 is made up of 15 amino acids. In DNA form, the CDR3 reads TGCGCCAGCAGCTTGGGGTTAGCCGGCACCGGGGAGCTGTTTTTT. This sequence encodes CASSLGLAGTGELFF. The full variable domain, with the rest looked up from reference TRBV5-1 and TRBJ2-2, is KAGVTQTPRYLIKTRGQQVTLSCSPISGHRSVSWYQQTPGQGLQFLFEYFSETQRNKGNFPGRFSGRQFSNSRSEMNVSTLELGDSALYLCASSLGLAGTGELFFGEGSRLTVL.

This clone has only one observation. V gene TRBV19 combines with J gene TRBJ2-3, with 11 bases identical to TRBD1. Germline assignment: CDR1 LNHDA and CDR2 SQIVND (reference sequence). V lost 5 bases to trimming and J lost 3 bases; unmatched junction nucleotides: 4. The CDR3 is 15 residues long. The CDR3 is CASSYRDRGTDTQYF. CDR3 sequence (DNA): TGTGCCAGTAGTTACCGGGACAGGGGGACAGATACGCAGTATTTT. Looking up the rest from reference TRBV19 and TRBJ2-3 gives the full variable domain: DGGITQSPKYLFRKEGQNVTLSCEQNLNHDAMYWYRQDPGQGLRLIYYSQIVNDFQKGDIAEGYSVSREKKESFPLTVTSAQKNPTAFYLCASSYRDRGTDTQYFGPGTRLTVL.

This sequence joins TRBV3-1 (or the pseudogene TRBV3-2) and TRBJ1-6, with D possibly being TRBD1 (6 bases). The germline V gene has CDR1 LGHDT and CDR2 YNNKEL (reference sequence). V was cut by 1 base and J by 8 bases, with 12 bases left in between. The CDR3 is 15 residues long. The CDR3: CASSQGQGIYSPLHF. The CDR3 bases are TGTGCCAGCAGCCAAGGGCAGGGGATTTATTCACCCCTCCACTTT.

The chain couples TRBV5-1 to TRBJ2-7; TRBD1 agrees at 8 bases. CDR1 and CDR2 (germline): SGHRS, YFSETQ. This CDR3 has 15 amino acids. Trimming at V came to 0 bases and at J to 2 bases, leaving 4 bases not matched to a gene. CDR3 coding DNA: TGCGCCAGCAGCTTGGACACAGGGGGGACCTACGAGCAGTACTTC. The encoded protein is CASSLDTGGTYEQYF. Full variable domain (outside the CDR3, taken from reference TRBV5-1 and TRBJ2-7): KAGVTQTPRYLIKTRGQQVTLSCSPISGHRSVSWYQQTPGQGLQFLFEYFSETQRNKGNFPGRFSGRQFSNSRSEMNVSTLELGDSALYLCASSLDTGGTYEQYFGPGTRLTVT.

V gene TRBV5-1 combines with J gene TRBJ2-1; a weak D match, TRBD2 (6 bases). The germline V and J ends were trimmed by 4 bases and 5 bases, with 25 bases remaining between them. The CDR3 spans 18 residues. The germline CDR1 and CDR2 sequences are SGHRS and YFSETQ. The CDR3 loop is CASSPPAGSGGYHNEQFF. In nucleotides, the CDR3 is TGCGCCAGCAGCCCCCCTGCCGGTTCCGGGGGATATCACAATGAGCAGTTCTTC.

CDR3 protein: CASSLAPGQGAYGYTF. CDR3 sequence (DNA): TGTGCCAGCAGTTTAGCCCCGGGACAGGGGGCCTATGGCTACACCTTC. V gene TRBV28 combines with J gene TRBJ1-2, with 12 positions matching TRBD1. Germline CDR1 reads MDHEN; CDR2 reads SYDVKM. The length of the CDR3 is 16 residues. Losses at the gene ends were 2 bases for V and 4 bases for J; bases not matched to a gene: 5.

The chain joins TRBV6-5 to TRBJ1-1; D possibly corresponds to TRBD1 (5 bases). Germline-derived CDR1 and CDR2 are MNHEY and SVGAGI. This CDR3 comprises 12 residues. The V end was cut by 7 bases, the J end by 4 bases, with 10 bases between. CDR3 nucleotide sequence: TGTGCCAGCACTTTTGGGGCCACTGAAGCTTTCTTT. Amino acids: CASTFGATEAFF.

As DNA, the CDR3 is TGTGCCAGCAGCTACTTCTACCAGGGGCCTTTGGGGTACGAGCAGTACTTC. Translated: CASSYFYQGPLGYEQYF. The rearrangement uses TRBV7-8 and TRBJ2-7; D might be TRBD1 (6 bases). V shed 4 bases and J shed 4 bases, with 23 bases lying between them. The CDR3 loop spans 17 amino acids. Germline V gene sequence: CDR1 SGHVS, CDR2 FQNEAQ.

The rearrangement uses TRBV7-9 and TRBJ1-3; 7 bases match TRBD1. Germline lookup yields CDR1 SEHNR and CDR2 FQNEAQ (reference sequence). With V trimmed by 1 base and J by 4 bases, 1 base remained unmatched. The CDR3 runs to 14 residues. CDR3 residues: CASSLGGQGNTIYF. In nucleotides, the CDR3 is TGTGCCAGCAGCTTAGGGGGACAGGGAAACACCATATATTTT.

The chain combines TRBV28 with TRBJ2-7, with 7 nucleotides matching TRBD2. The CDR3 is 15 residues long. Germline assignment: CDR1 MDHEN and CDR2 SYDVKM. J was trimmed by 2 bases and V by 2 bases; bases with no gene match: 6. Here the CDR3 reads CASSLGPSGTYEQYF. The DNA for the CDR3 is TGTGCCAGCAGTTTAGGTCCTAGCGGAACCTACGAGCAGTACTTC.

This rearrangement joins TRBV7-2 to TRBJ2-5; 7 bases map to TRBD1. The CDR3 runs 14 residues. Germline V gene lookup returns CDR1 SGHTA and CDR2 FQGNSA. J lost 5 bases, V lost 5 bases, and 8 bases had no gene match. DNA for the CDR3: TGTGCCAGCAGCCCGGGGTCCAGGGGGGAGACCCAGTACTTC. Its protein product is CASSPGSRGETQYF.

This clone has more than one count but fewer than ten. The gene calls are TRBV11-1 and TRBJ2-5; 8 bases line up with TRBD1. V lost 9 bases, J lost 5 bases, and 5 bases stayed unmatched. This CDR3 is 12 amino acids long. Germline CDR1 SGHAT, CDR2 FQDESV (reference sequence). CDR3 region: CASSGGWETQYF. CDR3 bases: TGTGCCAGTTCAGGGGGCTGGGAGACCCAGTACTTC.

This clone was seen just once. The chain has TRBV5-6 and TRBJ2-2; no clear D gene. Germline lookup yields CDR1 SGHDT and CDR2 YYEEEE. CDR3 length: 13 amino acids. With 1 base removed from V and 7 bases from J, the gap between germline ends came to 8 bases. The CDR3 DNA reads TGTGCCAGCAGCTTGTCGTCCCGCGGGGAGCTGTTTTTT. Its translation: CASSLSSRGELFF.

This clone was detected a few times. In DNA, the CDR3 is TGTGCCAGCAGCGGAGTCTCTGGAAACACCATATATTTT. Protein sequence: CASSGVSGNTIYF. The chain employs TRBV9 and TRBJ1-3; D is uncertain. This CDR3 is built from 13 residues. V was pared by 3 bases and J by 0 bases, with 4 bases between. CDR1 is SGDLS and CDR2 is YYNGEE in the germline V gene.

This chain connects TRBV15 to TRBJ1-6; D is ambiguous. This CDR3 has 13 amino acids. The V end lost 0 bases, the J end lost 11 bases, and 8 bases lay between the germline ends. Germline assignment: CDR1 LNHNV and CDR2 YYDKDF (reference sequence). The CDR3 sequence: CATSRELPTPLHF. In DNA form, the CDR3 reads TGTGCCACCAGCAGAGAACTCCCCACACCCCTCCACTTT. Full variable domain (rest looked up from reference TRBV15 and TRBJ1-6): DAMVIQNPRYQVTQFGKPVTLSCSQTLNHNVMYWYQQKSSQAPKLLFHYYDKDFNNEADTPDNFQSRRPNTSFCFLDIRSPGLGDTAMYLCATSRELPTPLHFGNGTRLTVT.

The rearrangement joins TRBV30 to TRBJ1-2; 9 nucleotides match TRBD1. J gave up 8 bases and V 5 bases, and 12 bases lay outside the gene matches. Per germline, CDR1 GTSNPN and CDR2 SVGIG (reference sequence). The CDR3 contains 14 residues. The CDR3 spells CAWSSGGTGNGYTF. CDR3 bases: TGTGCCTGGTCCTCCGGCGGGACAGGGAACGGCTACACCTTC. The variable domain in full, with the rest retrieved from reference TRBV30 and TRBJ1-2, is SQTIHQWPATLVQPVGSPLSLECTVEGTSNPNLYWYRQAAGRGLQLLFYSVGIGQISSEVPQNLSASRPQDRQFILSSKKLLLSDSGFYLCAWSSGGTGNGYTFGSGTRLTVV.

This chain uses TRBV28 with TRBJ1-5; tentatively, D is TRBD1 (5 bases). The V end was cut by 7 bases, the J end by 5 bases, with 18 bases between. The CDR3 extends over 15 amino acids. Germline CDR1 MDHEN, CDR2 SYDVKM. The CDR3 DNA is TGTGCCAGCACCCTGAAGGTGACAGAGCATCAGCCCCAGCATTTT. Translated: CASTLKVTEHQPQHF.

The rearrangement links TRBV30 to TRBJ2-3, with TRBD2 identical over 8 bases. Germline V gene data show CDR1 as GTSNPN and CDR2 as SVGIG (reference sequence). The CDR3 is made up of 14 amino acids. Germline trimming cut 2 bases from V and 4 bases from J; bases unmatched to any gene: 5. The CDR3 is CAWSRGLVADTQYF. The CDR3 nucleotides read TGTGCCTGGAGTCGGGGACTAGTCGCAGATACGCAGTATTTT. The full variable domain, in which reference TRBV30 and TRBJ2-3 provide the parts outside the CDR3, is SQTIHQWPATLVQPVGSPLSLECTVEGTSNPNLYWYRQAAGRGLQLLFYSVGIGQISSEVPQNLSASRPQDRQFILSSKKLLLSDSGFYLCAWSRGLVADTQYFGPGTRLTVL.

The CDR3 region is CASSQGTTNTGELFF. CDR3 nucleotides: TGCGCCAGCAGCCAAGGGACTACGAACACCGGGGAGCTGTTTTTT. The chain uses TRBV4-1 and TRBJ2-2; D may be TRBD2 (6 bases). CDR1 and CDR2 from the germline V gene are MGHRA and YSYEKL. CDR3 length: 15 amino acids. V lost 1 base and J lost 0, with 6 bases in between.

This sequence joins TRBV5-1 and TRBJ2-6, with D maybe TRBD1 (6 bases). V was shortened by 4 bases and J by 0 bases, with 11 bases between the two germline ends. Germline V gene lookup returns CDR1 SGHRS and CDR2 YFSETQ. The CDR3 has 16 residues. This CDR3 is CASSDGQPSGANVLTF. As DNA, the CDR3 is TGCGCCAGCAGCGACGGACAGCCCTCTGGGGCCAACGTCCTGACTTTC. The full variable domain, its missing parts supplied by reference TRBV5-1 and TRBJ2-6, is KAGVTQTPRYLIKTRGQQVTLSCSPISGHRSVSWYQQTPGQGLQFLFEYFSETQRNKGNFPGRFSGRQFSNSRSEMNVSTLELGDSALYLCASSDGQPSGANVLTFGAGSRLTVL.

The chain couples TRBV5-6 to TRBJ1-5, with TRBD1 identical over 9 bases. Germline trimming cut 4 bases from V and 6 bases from J; bases unmatched to any gene: 8. CDR1 is SGHDT, CDR2 YYEEEE, per germline. This CDR3 region has 15 residues. The CDR3 sequence: CASSVTGTGLQPQHF. CDR3 nucleotides: TGTGCCAGCAGCGTGACCGGGACAGGGCTTCAGCCCCAGCATTTT. Full variable domain (missing parts from reference TRBV5-6 and TRBJ1-5): DAGVTQSPTHLIKTRGQQVTLRCSPKSGHDTVSWYQQALGQGPQFIFQYYEEEERQRGNFPDRFSGHQFPNYSSELNVNALLLGDSALYLCASSVTGTGLQPQHFGDGTRLSIL.

This chain joins TRBV7-2 and TRBJ2-7; D gene uncertain. Trimming stripped 5 bases from V and 3 bases from J, with 11 bases between. The CDR3 is 13 residues long. The V gene's germline CDR1 is SGHTA and CDR2 FQGNSA. For the CDR3, the DNA is TGTGCCAGCAGCGCTGAAACAGACTACGAGCAGTACTTC. Its protein is CASSAETDYEQYF.

V is TRBV2 and J is TRBJ1-3, with a possible D match to TRBD1 (5 bases). This CDR3 is 15 amino acids long. V lost 6 bases to trimming and J lost 4 bases, with 16 bases between them. CDR1 is SNHLY and CDR2 is FYNNEI in the germline V gene. The CDR3 DNA reads TGTGCCAGCAGCAAGGGGTCCGGGAGCGGAAACACCATATATTTT. This sequence encodes CASSKGSGSGNTIYF.

The genes are TRBV4-1 and TRBJ2-4; D remains ambiguous. Germline V CDR1 and CDR2: MGHRA, YSYEKL. The CDR3 is 15 amino acids. Trimming removed 2 bases from V and 1 base from J, with 9 bases in between. The CDR3 DNA reads as TGCGCCAGCAGCCAATTCCCTCAGGCCAAAAACATTCAGTACTTC. As protein: CASSQFPQAKNIQYF.

This clone was found once. V gene TRBV28 combines with J gene TRBJ1-6; the D gene is possibly TRBD1 (6 bases). The length of the CDR3 is 15 residues. Trimming left V 6 bases short and J 2 bases short, with 11 bases between. Germline V gene data show CDR1 as MDHEN and CDR2 as SYDVKM. The DNA for the CDR3 is TGTGCCAGCAGCAAAGGACAGCCCTATAATTCACCCCTCCACTTT. It specifies CASSKGQPYNSPLHF.

The chain uses TRBV7-9 and TRBJ1-3, with a tentative D call TRBD1 (5 bases). CDR3 length: 16 amino acids. Deletions cut 5 bases from V and 1 base from J, with 15 bases between. In germline, CDR1 is SEHNR, CDR2 FQNEAQ (reference sequence). CDR3 protein: CASSAWTGDSGNTIYF. The CDR3 bases are TGTGCCAGCAGCGCTTGGACGGGGGATTCTGGAAACACCATATATTTT.